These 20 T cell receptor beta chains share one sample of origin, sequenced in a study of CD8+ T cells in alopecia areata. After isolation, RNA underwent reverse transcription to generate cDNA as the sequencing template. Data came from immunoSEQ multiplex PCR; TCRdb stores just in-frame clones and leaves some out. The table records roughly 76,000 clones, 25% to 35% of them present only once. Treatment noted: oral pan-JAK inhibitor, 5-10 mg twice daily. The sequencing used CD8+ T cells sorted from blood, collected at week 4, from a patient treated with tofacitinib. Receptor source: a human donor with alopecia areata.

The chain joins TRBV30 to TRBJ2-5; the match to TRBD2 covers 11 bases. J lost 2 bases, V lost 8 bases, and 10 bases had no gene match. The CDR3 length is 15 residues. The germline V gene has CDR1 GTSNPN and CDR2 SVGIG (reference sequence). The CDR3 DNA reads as TGTGCCGGGACGGAGGGACTAGCGGTGCAAGAGACCCAGTACTTC. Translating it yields CAGTEGLAVQETQYF.

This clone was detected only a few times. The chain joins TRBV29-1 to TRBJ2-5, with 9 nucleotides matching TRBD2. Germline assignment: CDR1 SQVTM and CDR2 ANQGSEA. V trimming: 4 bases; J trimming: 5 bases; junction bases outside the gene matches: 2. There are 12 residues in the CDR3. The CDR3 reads CSVGGLAETQYF. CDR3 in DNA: TGCAGCGTTGGTGGACTAGCGGAGACCCAGTACTTC.

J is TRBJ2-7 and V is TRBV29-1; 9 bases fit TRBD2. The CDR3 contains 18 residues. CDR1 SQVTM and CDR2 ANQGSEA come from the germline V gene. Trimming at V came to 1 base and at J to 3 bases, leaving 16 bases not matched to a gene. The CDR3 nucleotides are TGCAGCGTTGAAGTGCCTAGCGGGACGACCGCCCTTTACTACGAGCAGTACTTC. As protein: CSVEVPSGTTALYYEQYF.

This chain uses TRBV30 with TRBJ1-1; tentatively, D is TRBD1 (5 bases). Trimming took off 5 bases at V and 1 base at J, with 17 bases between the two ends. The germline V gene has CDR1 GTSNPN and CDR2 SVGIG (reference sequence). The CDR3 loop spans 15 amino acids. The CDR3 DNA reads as TGTGCCTGGTCTTTTCCTTTCGGGGGGAACACTGAAGCTTTCTTT. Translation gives CAWSFPFGGNTEAFF.

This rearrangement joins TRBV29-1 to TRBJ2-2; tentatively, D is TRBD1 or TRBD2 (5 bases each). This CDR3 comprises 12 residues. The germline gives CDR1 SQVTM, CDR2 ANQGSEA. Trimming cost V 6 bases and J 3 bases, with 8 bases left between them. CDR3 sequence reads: CSVGRDTGELFF. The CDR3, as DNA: TGCAGCGTGGGACGGGACACCGGGGAGCTGTTTTTT.

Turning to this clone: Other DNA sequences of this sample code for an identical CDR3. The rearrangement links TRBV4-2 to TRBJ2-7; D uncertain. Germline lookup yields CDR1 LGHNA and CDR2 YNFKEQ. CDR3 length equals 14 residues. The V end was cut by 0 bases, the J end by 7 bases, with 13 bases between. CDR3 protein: CASSQDFGLWEQYF. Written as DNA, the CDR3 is TGTGCCAGCAGCCAAGATTTTGGGCTTTGGGAGCAGTACTTC.

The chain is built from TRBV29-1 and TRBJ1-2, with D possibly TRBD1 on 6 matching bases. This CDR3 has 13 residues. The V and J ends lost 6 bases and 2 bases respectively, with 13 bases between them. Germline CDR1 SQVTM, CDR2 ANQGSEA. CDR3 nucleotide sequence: TGCAGCGTCGCGAACCAGGGGAACTATGGCTACACCTTC. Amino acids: CSVANQGNYGYTF. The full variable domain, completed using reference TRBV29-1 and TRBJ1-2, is SAVISQKPSRDICQRGTSLTIQCQVDSQVTMMFWYRQQPGQSLTLIATANQGSEATYESGFVIDKFPISRPNLTFSTLTVSNMSPEDSSIYLCSVANQGNYGYTFGSGTRLTVV.

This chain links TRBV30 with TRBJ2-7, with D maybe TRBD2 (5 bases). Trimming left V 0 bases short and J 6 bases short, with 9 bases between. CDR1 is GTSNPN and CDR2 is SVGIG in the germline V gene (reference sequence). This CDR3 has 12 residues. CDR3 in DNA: TGTGCCTGGAGTGTGAGAGGGCTCGAGCAGTACTTC. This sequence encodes CAWSVRGLEQYF. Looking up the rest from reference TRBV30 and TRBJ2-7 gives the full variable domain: SQTIHQWPATLVQPVGSPLSLECTVEGTSNPNLYWYRQAAGRGLQLLFYSVGIGQISSEVPQNLSASRPQDRQFILSSKKLLLSDSGFYLCAWSVRGLEQYFGPGTRLTVT.

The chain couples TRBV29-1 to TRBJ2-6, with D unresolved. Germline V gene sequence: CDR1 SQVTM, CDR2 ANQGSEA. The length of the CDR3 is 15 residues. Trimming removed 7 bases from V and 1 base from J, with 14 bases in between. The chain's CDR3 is CSARTDDSGANVLTF. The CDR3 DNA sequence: TGCAGCGCCAGGACGGATGATTCTGGGGCCAACGTCCTGACTTTC.

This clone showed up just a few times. CDR3 residues: CASSQGLAGEEVSDTQYF. CDR3 sequence (DNA): TGCGCCAGCAGCCAAGGACTAGCGGGAGAGGAAGTTTCAGATACGCAGTATTTT. V usage is TRBV4-3 and J usage is TRBJ2-3, with 12 bases lining up with TRBD2. Germline lookup yields CDR1 LGHNA and CDR2 YSLEER. The CDR3 totals 18 residues. V lost 1 base to trimming and J lost 4 bases; unmatched junction nucleotides: 9.

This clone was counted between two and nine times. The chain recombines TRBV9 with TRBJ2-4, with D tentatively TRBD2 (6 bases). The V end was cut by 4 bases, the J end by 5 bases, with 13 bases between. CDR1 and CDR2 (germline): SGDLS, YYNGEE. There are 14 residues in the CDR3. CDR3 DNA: TGTGCCAGCAGCCCACCCCCGGGGGAAAACATTCAGTACTTC. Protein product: CASSPPPGENIQYF.

This chain's CDR3 is CASSQDLRTASLNIQYF. As DNA, the CDR3 is TGCGCCAGCAGCCAAGATCTACGGACAGCATCATTAAACATTCAGTACTTC. The gene calls are TRBV4-3 and TRBJ2-4, with D possibly matching TRBD1 (6 bases). This CDR3 is 17 amino acids long. CDR1 is LGHNA and CDR2 is YSLEER in the germline V gene. Trimming left V 0 bases short and J 6 bases short, with 18 bases between.

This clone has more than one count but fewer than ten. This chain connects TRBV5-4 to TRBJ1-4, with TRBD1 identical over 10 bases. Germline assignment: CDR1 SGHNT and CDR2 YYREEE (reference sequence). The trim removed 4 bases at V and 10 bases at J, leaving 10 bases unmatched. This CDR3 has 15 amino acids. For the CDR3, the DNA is TGTGCCAGCAGCGAACGTGGACAGGGGGTGGTAAAACTGTTTTTT. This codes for CASSERGQGVVKLFF.

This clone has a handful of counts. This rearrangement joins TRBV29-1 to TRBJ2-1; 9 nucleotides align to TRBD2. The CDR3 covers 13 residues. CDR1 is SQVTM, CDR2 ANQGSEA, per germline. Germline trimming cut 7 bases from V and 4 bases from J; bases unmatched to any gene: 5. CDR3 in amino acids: CSGREGHYNEQFF. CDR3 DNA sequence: TGCAGCGGGCGGGAGGGCCATTACAATGAGCAGTTCTTC.

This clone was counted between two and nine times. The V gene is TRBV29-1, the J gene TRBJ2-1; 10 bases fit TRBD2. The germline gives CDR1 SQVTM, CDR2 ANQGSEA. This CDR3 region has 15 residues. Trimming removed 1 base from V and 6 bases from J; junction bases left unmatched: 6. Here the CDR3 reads CSVEVGLAGANEQFF. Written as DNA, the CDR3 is TGCAGCGTTGAAGTAGGGCTAGCGGGAGCCAATGAGCAGTTCTTC.

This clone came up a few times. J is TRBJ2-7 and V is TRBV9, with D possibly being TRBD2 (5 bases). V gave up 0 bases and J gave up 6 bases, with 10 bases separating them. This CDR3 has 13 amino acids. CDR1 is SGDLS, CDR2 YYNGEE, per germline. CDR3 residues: CASSVGKAGEQYF. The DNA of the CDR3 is TGTGCCAGCAGCGTAGGAAAGGCGGGCGAGCAGTACTTC.

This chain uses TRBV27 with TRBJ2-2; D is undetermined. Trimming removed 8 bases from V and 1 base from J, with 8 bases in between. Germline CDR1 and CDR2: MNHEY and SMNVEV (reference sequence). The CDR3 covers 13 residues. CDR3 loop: CASLGWNTGELFF. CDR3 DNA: TGTGCCAGCCTGGGTTGGAACACCGGGGAGCTGTTTTTT.

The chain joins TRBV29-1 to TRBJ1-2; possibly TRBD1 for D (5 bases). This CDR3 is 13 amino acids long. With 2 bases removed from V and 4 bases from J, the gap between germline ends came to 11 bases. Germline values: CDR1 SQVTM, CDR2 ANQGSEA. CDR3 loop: CSVESLGAYGYTF. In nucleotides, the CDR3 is TGCAGCGTTGAATCCCTCGGGGCCTATGGCTACACCTTC.

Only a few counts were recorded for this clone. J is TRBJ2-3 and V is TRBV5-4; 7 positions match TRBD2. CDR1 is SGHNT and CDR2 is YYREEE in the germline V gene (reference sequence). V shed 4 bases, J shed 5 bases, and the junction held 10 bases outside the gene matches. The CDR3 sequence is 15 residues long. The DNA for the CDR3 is TGTGCCAGCAGCCCAATTGGACTAGTTGTAGATACGCAGTATTTT. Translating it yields CASSPIGLVVDTQYF. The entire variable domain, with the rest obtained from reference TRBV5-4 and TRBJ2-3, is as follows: ETGVTQSPTHLIKTRGQQVTLRCSSQSGHNTVSWYQQALGQGPQFIFQYYREEENGRGNFPPRFSGLQFPNYSSELNVNALELDDSALYLCASSPIGLVVDTQYFGPGTRLTVL.

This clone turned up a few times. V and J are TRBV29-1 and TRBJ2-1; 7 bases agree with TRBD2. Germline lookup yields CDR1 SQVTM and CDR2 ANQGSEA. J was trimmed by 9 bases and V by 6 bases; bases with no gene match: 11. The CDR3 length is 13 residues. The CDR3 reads CSVGTGLRLEQFF. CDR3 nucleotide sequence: TGCAGCGTGGGTACGGGACTACGCCTTGAGCAGTTCTTC.